One and the same sample provided the 12 T cell receptor beta chains below, sequenced in a study of response to subunit inactivated influenza vaccine. TCRdb ran MiXCR on the RT-PCR reads and lists one entry per CDR3 protein. The sample consists of about 500,000 distinct CDR3 sequences, approximately 13% of them appearing once. The material was PBMCs from blood, obtained about 40 days after vaccination. These receptors all come from a man aged 45-60 years who received an inactivated influenza vaccine.

In this sample, this clonotype turned up many times. This chain links TRBV5-1 with TRBJ2-1, with 7 bases fitting TRBD2. Losses at the gene ends were 4 bases for V and 10 bases for J; bases not matched to a gene: 23. Germline-derived CDR1 and CDR2 are SGHRS and YFSETQ. The CDR3 spans 18 residues. CDR3 DNA sequence: TGCGCCAGCAGCCTCGTTGGGGCGGGGGTTCAAGGGTACATCGAGCAGTTCTTC. This codes for CASSLVGAGVQGYIEQFF.

There are a few counts of this clonotype. The CDR3 region is CASSLRTRYGYTF. As DNA, the CDR3 is TGTGCCAGCAGCTTAAGGACAAGATATGGCTACACCTTC. The J gene is TRBJ1-2, the V gene TRBV7-2; maybe TRBD1 (5 bases). Trimming stripped 2 bases from V and 5 bases from J, with 9 bases between. CDR1 and CDR2 (germline): SGHTA, FQGNSA. The CDR3 consists of 13 residues.

This clonotype was picked up many times. The chain joins TRBV3-1 to TRBJ2-7; 8 positions agree with TRBD1. V was clipped by 1 base and J by 6 bases; unmatched bases: 2. CDR1 and CDR2 (germline): LGHDT, YNNKEL (reference sequence). This CDR3 region has 13 residues. Here the CDR3 reads CASSQGDRSEQYF. The CDR3 bases are TGTGCCAGCAGCCAAGGGGACAGGAGCGAGCAGTACTTC.

The chain uses TRBV20-1 and TRBJ2-7, with D possibly matching TRBD1 (5 bases). The CDR3 totals 13 residues. Per the germline V gene, CDR1 is DFQATT and CDR2 is SNEGSKA (reference sequence). Trimming pared 3 bases from V and 4 bases from J, leaving 13 bases between. Written as DNA, the CDR3 is TGCAGTGCTAGGACAGCAGCTGAGTACGAGCAGTACTTC. Its translation is CSARTAAEYEQYF.

This chain joins TRBV7-2 and TRBJ2-5; 9 bases align to TRBD2. Trimming took 5 bases from V and 7 from J; bases not matched to a gene: 14. Germline V CDR1 and CDR2: SGHTA, FQGNSA. The CDR3 has 16 residues. CDR3 protein: CASSNSPGLASRTQYF. The CDR3 coding sequence is TGTGCCAGCAGCAACTCCCCGGGACTAGCAAGTCGGACCCAGTACTTC. The full variable domain, in which reference TRBV7-2 and TRBJ2-5 provide the parts outside the CDR3, is GAGVSQSPSNKVTEKGKDVELRCDPISGHTALYWYRQSLGQGLEFLIYFQGNSAPDKSGLPSDRFSAERTGGSVSTLTIQRTQQEDSAVYLCASSNSPGLASRTQYFGPGTRLLVL.

This clonotype occurred a few times. The chain carries TRBV12-3 or TRBV12-4 and TRBJ1-2; no definite D call. CDR3 length: 15 amino acids. Trimming cost V 3 bases and J 5 bases, with 16 bases left between them. DNA of the CDR3: TGTGCCAGCAGTTTGGGTGACCCAAGGGCTTATGGCTACACCTTC. The encoded protein is CASSLGDPRAYGYTF.

The chain uses TRBV20-1 and TRBJ2-2; 10 positions agree with TRBD2. J lost 1 base, V lost 4 bases, and 3 bases had no gene match. CDR1 DFQATT and CDR2 SNEGSKA come from the germline V gene (reference sequence). The CDR3 spans 15 residues. In nucleotides, the CDR3 is TGCAGTGCTACCCGGACTAGCGGGAACACCGGGGAGCTGTTTTTT. It codes for CSATRTSGNTGELFF.

CDR3 nucleotide sequence: TGTGCCAGCAGTCACATGGGACAGAAAGAGACCCAGTACTTC. Encoded protein: CASSHMGQKETQYF. The V call is TRBV12-3 or TRBV12-4, the J call TRBJ2-5; TRBD1 aligns across 7 bases. V gave up 5 bases and J gave up 3 bases; unmatched junction bases: 6. There are 14 residues in the CDR3.

The chain recombines TRBV27 with TRBJ2-5; 9 bases match TRBD2. CDR1 and CDR2 (germline): MNHEY, SMNVEV (reference sequence). The CDR3 totals 14 residues. V was clipped by 4 bases and J by 5 bases; unmatched bases: 5. CDR3 residues: CASSSGTSHETQYF. The CDR3 nucleotides are TGTGCCAGCAGTTCCGGGACTAGCCACGAGACCCAGTACTTC.

The chain combines TRBV7-6 with TRBJ2-7; 10 bases map to TRBD1. V shed 1 base, J shed 7 bases, and the junction held 7 bases outside the gene matches. In germline, CDR1 is SGHVS, CDR2 FNYEAQ. The CDR3 totals 15 residues. The CDR3 loop is CASSLETGGSGEQYF. The CDR3 nucleotides are TGTGCCAGCAGCTTAGAGACAGGGGGCTCCGGGGAGCAGTACTTC. Drawing the rest from reference TRBV7-6 and TRBJ2-7, the complete variable domain is GAGVSQSPRYKVTKRGQDVALRCDPISGHVSLYWYRQALGQGPEFLTYFNYEAQQDKSGLPNDRFSAERPEGSISTLTIQRTEQRDSAMYRCASSLETGGSGEQYFGPGTRLTVT.

This clonotype was found many times. V gene TRBV12-3 or TRBV12-4 combines with J gene TRBJ2-5, with 7 bases aligning to TRBD1. The CDR3 length is 14 residues. V trimming: 7 bases; J trimming: 1 base; junction bases outside the gene matches: 6. This CDR3 is CASTPGQFQETQYF. The CDR3 nucleotides are TGTGCCAGCACCCCGGGACAGTTCCAAGAGACCCAGTACTTC.

The chain links TRBV20-1 to TRBJ2-2; 10 bases fit TRBD1. The J segment lost 6 bases and the V segment lost 5 bases, leaving 6 bases of the junction unmatched. CDR3 length: 14 amino acids. Germline assignment: CDR1 DFQATT and CDR2 SNEGSKA (reference sequence). The CDR3 is CSAARGQGSGELFF. The CDR3 region has the DNA TGCAGTGCTGCCCGGGGACAGGGGTCCGGGGAGCTGTTTTTT.